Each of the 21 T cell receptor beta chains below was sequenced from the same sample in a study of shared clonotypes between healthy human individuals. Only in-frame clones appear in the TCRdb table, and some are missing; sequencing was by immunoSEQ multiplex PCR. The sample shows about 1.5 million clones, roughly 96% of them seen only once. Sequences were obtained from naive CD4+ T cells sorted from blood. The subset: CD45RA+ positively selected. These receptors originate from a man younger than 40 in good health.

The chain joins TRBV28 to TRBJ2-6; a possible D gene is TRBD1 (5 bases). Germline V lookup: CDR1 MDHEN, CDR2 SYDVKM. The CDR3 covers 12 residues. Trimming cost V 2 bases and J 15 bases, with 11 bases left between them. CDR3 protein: CASSLRGSTLTF. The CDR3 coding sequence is TGTGCCAGCAGTTTAAGGGGTTCGACCCTGACTTTC.

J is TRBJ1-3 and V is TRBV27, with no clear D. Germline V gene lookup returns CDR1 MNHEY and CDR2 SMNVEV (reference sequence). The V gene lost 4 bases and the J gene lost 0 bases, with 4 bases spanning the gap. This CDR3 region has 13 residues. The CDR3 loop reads CASSSNSGNTIYF. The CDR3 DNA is TGTGCCAGCAGTTCGAACTCTGGAAACACCATATATTTT.

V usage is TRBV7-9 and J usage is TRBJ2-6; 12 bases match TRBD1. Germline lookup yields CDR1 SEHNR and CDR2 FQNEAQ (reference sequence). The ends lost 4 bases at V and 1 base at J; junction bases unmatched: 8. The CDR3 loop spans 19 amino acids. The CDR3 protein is CASSYEPGQGASGANVLTF. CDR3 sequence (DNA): TGTGCCAGCAGCTACGAACCGGGACAGGGGGCGTCTGGGGCCAACGTCCTGACTTTC. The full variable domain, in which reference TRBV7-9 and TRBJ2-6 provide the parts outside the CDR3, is DTGVSQNPRHKITKRGQNVTFRCDPISEHNRLYWYRQTLGQGPEFLTYFQNEAQLEKSRLLSDRFSAERPKGSFSTLEIQRTEQGDSAMYLCASSYEPGQGASGANVLTFGAGSRLTVL.

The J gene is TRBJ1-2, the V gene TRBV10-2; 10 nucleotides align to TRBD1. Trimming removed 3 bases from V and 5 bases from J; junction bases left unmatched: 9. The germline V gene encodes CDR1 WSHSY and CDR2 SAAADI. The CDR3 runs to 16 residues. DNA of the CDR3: TGCGCCAGCAGTGACCGAAGACCGGGACAGGGGTATGGCTACACCTTC. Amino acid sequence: CASSDRRPGQGYGYTF.

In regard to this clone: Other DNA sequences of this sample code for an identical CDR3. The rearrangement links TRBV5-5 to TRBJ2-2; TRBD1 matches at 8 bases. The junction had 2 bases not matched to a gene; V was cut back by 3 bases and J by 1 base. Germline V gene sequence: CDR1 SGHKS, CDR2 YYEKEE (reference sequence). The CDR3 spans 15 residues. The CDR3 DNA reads TGTGCCAGCAGCTCCGGGACAGGGAACACCGGGGAGCTGTTTTTT. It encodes CASSSGTGNTGELFF.

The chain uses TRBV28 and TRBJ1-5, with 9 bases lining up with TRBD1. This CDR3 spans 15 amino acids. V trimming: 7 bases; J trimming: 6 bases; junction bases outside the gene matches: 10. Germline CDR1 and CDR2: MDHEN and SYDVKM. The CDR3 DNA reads TGTGCCAGCACCCAGGGACAGGGTTTTCTTCAGCCCCAGCATTTT. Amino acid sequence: CASTQGQGFLQPQHF.

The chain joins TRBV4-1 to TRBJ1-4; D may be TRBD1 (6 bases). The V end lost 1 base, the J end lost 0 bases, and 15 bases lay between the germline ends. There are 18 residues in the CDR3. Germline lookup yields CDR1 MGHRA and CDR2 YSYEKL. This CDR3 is CASSQAPDRKATNEKLFF. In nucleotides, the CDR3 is TGCGCCAGCAGCCAAGCGCCGGACAGAAAAGCAACTAATGAAAAACTGTTTTTT.

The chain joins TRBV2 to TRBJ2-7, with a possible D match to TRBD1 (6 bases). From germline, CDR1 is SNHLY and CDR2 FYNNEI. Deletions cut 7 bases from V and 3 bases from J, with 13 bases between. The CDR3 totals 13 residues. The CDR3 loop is CASTGTSGYEQYF. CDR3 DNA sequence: TGTGCCAGCACCGGGACATCGGGCTACGAGCAGTACTTC.

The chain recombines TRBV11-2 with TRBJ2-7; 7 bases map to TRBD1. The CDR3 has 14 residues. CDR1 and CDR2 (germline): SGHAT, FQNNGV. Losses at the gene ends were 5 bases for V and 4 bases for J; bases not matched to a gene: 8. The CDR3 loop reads CASSRDSRRYEQYF. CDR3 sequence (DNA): TGTGCCAGCAGCCGGGACAGCAGGAGATACGAGCAGTACTTC.

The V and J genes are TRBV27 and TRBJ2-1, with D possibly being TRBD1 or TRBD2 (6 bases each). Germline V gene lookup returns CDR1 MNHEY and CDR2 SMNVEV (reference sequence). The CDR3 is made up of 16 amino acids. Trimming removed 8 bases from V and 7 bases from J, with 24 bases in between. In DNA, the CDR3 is TGTGCCAGCCGTAATCTTACCATAAAGGGGGGAAATGAGCAGTTCTTC. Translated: CASRNLTIKGGNEQFF.

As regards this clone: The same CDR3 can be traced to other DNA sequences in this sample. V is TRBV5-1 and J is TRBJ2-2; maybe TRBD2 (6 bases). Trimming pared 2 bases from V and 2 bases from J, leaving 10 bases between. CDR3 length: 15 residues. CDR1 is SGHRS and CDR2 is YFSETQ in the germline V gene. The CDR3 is CASSFNSGNTGELFF. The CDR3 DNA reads TGCGCCAGCAGCTTTAATAGCGGCAACACCGGGGAGCTGTTTTTT.

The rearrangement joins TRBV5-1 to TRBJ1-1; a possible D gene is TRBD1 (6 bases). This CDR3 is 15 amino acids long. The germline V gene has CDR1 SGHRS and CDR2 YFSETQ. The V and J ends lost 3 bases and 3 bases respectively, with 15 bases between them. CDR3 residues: CASSYRTERYTEAFF. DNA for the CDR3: TGCGCCAGCAGCTACCGGACAGAGAGGTACACTGAAGCTTTCTTT.

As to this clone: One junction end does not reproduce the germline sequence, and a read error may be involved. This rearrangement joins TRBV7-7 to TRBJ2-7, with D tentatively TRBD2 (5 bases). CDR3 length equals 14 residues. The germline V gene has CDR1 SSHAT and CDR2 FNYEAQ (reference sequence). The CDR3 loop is CASSPEGVTYEQYF. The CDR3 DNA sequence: TGTGCTAGCAGCCCCGAGGGCGTAACCTACGAGCAGTACTTC.

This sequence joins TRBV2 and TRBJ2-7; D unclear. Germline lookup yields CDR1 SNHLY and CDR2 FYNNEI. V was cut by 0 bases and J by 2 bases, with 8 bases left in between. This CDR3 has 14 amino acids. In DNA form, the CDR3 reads TGTGCCAGCAGTGAAGCGCCACAGACCTACGAGCAGTACTTC. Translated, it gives CASSEAPQTYEQYF.

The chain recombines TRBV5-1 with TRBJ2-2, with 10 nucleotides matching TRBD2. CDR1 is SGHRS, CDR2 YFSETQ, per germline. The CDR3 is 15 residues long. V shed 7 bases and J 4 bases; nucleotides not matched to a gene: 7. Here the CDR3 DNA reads TGCGCCAGCCGACGGGCTAGCGGGGGCACCGGGGAGCTGTTTTTT. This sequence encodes CASRRASGGTGELFF. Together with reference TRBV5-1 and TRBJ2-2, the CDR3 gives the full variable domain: KAGVTQTPRYLIKTRGQQVTLSCSPISGHRSVSWYQQTPGQGLQFLFEYFSETQRNKGNFPGRFSGRQFSNSRSEMNVSTLELGDSALYLCASRRASGGTGELFFGEGSRLTVL.

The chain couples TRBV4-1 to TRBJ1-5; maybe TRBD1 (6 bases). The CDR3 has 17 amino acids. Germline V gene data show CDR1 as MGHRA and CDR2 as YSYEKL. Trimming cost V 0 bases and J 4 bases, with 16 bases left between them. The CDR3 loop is CASSQDANYRVNQPQHF. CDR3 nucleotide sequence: TGCGCCAGCAGCCAAGATGCGAACTACAGGGTAAATCAGCCCCAGCATTTT.

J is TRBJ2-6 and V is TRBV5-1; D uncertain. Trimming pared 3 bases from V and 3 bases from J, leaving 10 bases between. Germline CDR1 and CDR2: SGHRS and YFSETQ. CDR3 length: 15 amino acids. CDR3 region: CASSYQAIGANVLTF. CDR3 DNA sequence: TGCGCCAGCAGCTACCAGGCTATTGGGGCCAACGTCCTGACTTTC.

This CDR3 is CASSPTWYGYTF. CDR3 DNA: TGTGCCAGCAGTCCAACTTGGTATGGCTACACCTTC. V is TRBV28 and J is TRBJ1-2; D gene unclear. This CDR3 is 12 amino acids long. Trimming removed 5 bases at V and 5 bases at J, with 9 bases between. The germline V gene has CDR1 MDHEN and CDR2 SYDVKM.

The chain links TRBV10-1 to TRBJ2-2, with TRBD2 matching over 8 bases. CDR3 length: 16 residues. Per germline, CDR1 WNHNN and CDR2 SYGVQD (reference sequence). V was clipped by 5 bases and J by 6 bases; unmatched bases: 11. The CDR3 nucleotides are TGCGCCAGCAGTATTAATTTGGCGGGAGGTTCCGGGGAGCTGTTTTTT. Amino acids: CASSINLAGGSGELFF.

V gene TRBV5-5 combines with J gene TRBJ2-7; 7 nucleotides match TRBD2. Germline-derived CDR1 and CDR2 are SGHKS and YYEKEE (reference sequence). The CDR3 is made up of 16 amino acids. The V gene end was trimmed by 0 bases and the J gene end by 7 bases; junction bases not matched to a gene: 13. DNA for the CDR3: TGTGCCAGCAGCTTGGCCATGGCGGGAGCCCCCTTGGAGCAGTACTTC. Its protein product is CASSLAMAGAPLEQYF.

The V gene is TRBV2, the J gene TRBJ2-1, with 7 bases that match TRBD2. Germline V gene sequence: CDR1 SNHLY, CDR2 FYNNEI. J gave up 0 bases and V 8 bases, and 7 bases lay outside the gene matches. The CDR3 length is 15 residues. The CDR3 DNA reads TGTGCCAGCGCCTATAAGCGGGGCTCCTACAATGAGCAGTTCTTC. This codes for CASAYKRGSYNEQFF.